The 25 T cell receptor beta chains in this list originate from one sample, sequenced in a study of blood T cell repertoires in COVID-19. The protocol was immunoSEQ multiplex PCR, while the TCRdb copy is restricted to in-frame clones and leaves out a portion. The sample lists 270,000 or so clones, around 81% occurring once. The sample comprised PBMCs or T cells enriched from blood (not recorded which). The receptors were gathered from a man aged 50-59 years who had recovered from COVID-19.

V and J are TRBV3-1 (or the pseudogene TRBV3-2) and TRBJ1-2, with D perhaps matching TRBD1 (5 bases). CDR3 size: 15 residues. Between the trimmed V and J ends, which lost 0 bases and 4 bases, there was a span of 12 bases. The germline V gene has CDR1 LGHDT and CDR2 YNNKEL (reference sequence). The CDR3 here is CASSQDQGSFYGYTF. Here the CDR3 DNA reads TGTGCCAGCAGCCAAGATCAGGGTTCATTCTATGGCTACACCTTC.

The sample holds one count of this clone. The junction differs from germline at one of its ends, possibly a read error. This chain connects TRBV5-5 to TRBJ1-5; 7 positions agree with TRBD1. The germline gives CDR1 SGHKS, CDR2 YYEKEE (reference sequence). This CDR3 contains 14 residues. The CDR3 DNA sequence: TGTGCCAGCAGCCCAGGACAGGACAATCGGCCCCAGCATTTT. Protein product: CASSPGQDNRPQHF.

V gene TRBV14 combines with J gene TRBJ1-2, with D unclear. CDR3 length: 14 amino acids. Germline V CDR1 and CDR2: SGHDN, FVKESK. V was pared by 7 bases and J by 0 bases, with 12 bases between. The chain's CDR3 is CASTPWGANYGYTF. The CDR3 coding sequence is TGTGCCAGCACCCCCTGGGGAGCTAACTATGGCTACACCTTC.

The CDR3 bases are TGTGCTAGTGGCCCCGGGGAGGGAAGGGAAGGCTACACCTTC. It codes for CASGPGEGREGYTF. V gene TRBV12-5 combines with J gene TRBJ1-2, with D hard to call. The germline V and J ends were trimmed by 6 bases and 8 bases, with 19 bases remaining between them. The CDR3 loop spans 14 amino acids. Germline V lookup: CDR1 LGHNT, CDR2 FRNRAP.

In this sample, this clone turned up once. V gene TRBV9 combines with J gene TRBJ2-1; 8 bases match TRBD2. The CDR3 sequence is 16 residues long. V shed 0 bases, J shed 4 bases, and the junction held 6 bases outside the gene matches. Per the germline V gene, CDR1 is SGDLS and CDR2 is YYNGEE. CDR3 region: CASSVEIAGPYNEQFF. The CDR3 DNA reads TGTGCCAGCAGCGTAGAGATAGCGGGGCCTTACAATGAGCAGTTCTTC. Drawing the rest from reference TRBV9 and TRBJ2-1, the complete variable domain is DSGVTQTPKHLITATGQRVTLRCSPRSGDLSVYWYQQSLDQGLQFLIQYYNGEERAKGNILERFSAQQFPDLHSELNLSSLELGDSALYFCASSVEIAGPYNEQFFGPGTRLTVL.

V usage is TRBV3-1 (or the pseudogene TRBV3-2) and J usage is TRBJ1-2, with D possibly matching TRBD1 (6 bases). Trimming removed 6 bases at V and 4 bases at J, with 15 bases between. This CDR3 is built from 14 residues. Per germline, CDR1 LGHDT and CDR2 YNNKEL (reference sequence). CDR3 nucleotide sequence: TGTGCCAGCAGTTCGACAGGCTCTCCCTATGGCTACACCTTC. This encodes CASSSTGSPYGYTF.

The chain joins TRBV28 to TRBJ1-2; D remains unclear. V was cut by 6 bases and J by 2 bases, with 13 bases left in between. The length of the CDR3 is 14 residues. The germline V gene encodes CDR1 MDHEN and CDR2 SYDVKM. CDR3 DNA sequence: TGTGCCAGCAGCTCCGGCGGCCCGAACTATGGCTACACCTTC. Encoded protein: CASSSGGPNYGYTF.

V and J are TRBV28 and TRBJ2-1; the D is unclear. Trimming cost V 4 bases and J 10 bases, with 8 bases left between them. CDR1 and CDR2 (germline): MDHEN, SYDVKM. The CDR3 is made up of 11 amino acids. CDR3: CASSYPREQFF. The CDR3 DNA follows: TGTGCCAGCAGTTACCCTCGGGAGCAGTTCTTC.

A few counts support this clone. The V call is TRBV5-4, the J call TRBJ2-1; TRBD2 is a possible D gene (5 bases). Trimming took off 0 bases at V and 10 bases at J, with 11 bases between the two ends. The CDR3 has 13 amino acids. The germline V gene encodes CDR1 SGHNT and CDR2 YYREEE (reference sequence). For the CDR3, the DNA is TGTGCCAGCAGCTTGGTTGACCGCGGGGAGCAGTTCTTC. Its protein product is CASSLVDRGEQFF.

CDR3 residues: CASSFGGRGGTGELFF. CDR3 in DNA: TGTGCCAGCAGTTTCGGCGGTAGGGGCGGCACCGGGGAGCTGTTTTTT. This chain uses TRBV5-6 with TRBJ2-2; possible D gene TRBD1, 5 bases. Germline CDR1 is SGHDT and CDR2 is YYEEEE. There are 16 residues in the CDR3. The germline V and J ends were trimmed by 5 bases and 4 bases, with 18 bases remaining between them.

CDR3 in amino acids: CASSFGAYLDNEQFF. The CDR3 region has the DNA TGTGCCAGCAGTTTTGGGGCCTATTTGGACAATGAGCAGTTCTTC. This sequence joins TRBV28 and TRBJ2-1, with D possibly matching TRBD1 (5 bases). The CDR3 totals 15 residues. Trimming pared 3 bases from V and 5 bases from J, leaving 14 bases between. Germline V gives CDR1 MDHEN, CDR2 SYDVKM.

The CDR3 sequence: CASSGGAGASTDTQYF. CDR3 bases: TGTGCCAGCAGTGGCGGAGCGGGAGCTAGCACAGATACGCAGTATTTT. The chain combines TRBV2 with TRBJ2-3; 8 bases are a match to TRBD2. This CDR3 has 16 residues. CDR1 is SNHLY and CDR2 is FYNNEI in the germline V gene. The V and J ends lost 4 bases and 0 bases, in that order; junction bases with no gene match: 6.

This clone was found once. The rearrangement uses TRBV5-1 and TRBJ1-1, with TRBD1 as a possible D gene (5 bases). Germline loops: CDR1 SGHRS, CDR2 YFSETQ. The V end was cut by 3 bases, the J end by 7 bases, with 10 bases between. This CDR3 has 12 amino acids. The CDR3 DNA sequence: TGCGCCAGCAGCTCAGGGTTCGGTGAAGCTTTCTTT. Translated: CASSSGFGEAFF.

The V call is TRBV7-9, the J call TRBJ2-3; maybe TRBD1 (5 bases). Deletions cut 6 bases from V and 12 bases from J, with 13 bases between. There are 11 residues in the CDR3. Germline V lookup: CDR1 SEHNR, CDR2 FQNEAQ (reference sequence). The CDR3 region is CASSPRGQQYF. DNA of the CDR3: TGTGCCAGCAGTCCTAGGGGCCAACAGTATTTT. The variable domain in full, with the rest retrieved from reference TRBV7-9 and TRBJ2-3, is DTGVSQNPRHKITKRGQNVTFRCDPISEHNRLYWYRQTLGQGPEFLTYFQNEAQLEKSRLLSDRFSAERPKGSFSTLEIQRTEQGDSAMYLCASSPRGQQYFGPGTRLTVL.

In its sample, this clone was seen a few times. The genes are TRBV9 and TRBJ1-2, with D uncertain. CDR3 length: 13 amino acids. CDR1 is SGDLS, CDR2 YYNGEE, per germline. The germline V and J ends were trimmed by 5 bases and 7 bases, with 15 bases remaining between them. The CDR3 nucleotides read TGTGCCAGCAGTGGAGGTGGGGAGGGTGGCTACACCTTC. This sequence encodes CASSGGGEGGYTF. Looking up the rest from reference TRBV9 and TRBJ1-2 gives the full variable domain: DSGVTQTPKHLITATGQRVTLRCSPRSGDLSVYWYQQSLDQGLQFLIQYYNGEERAKGNILERFSAQQFPDLHSELNLSSLELGDSALYFCASSGGGEGGYTFGSGTRLTVV.

The CDR3 nucleotides read TGTGCCAGCAGCTTGGACAGATATAATTCACCCCTCCACTTT. Translated, it gives CASSLDRYNSPLHF. V and J are TRBV5-5 and TRBJ1-6; D remains unclear. The CDR3 length is 14 residues. With 0 bases removed from V and 4 bases from J, the gap between germline ends came to 5 bases. CDR1 is SGHKS, CDR2 YYEKEE, per germline (reference sequence).

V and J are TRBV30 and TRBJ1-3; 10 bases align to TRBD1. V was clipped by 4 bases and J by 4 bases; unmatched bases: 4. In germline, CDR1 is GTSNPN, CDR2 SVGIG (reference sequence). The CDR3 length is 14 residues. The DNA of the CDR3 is TGTGCCTGGAATCGACAGGGGGCCGGAAACACCATATATTTT. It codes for CAWNRQGAGNTIYF.

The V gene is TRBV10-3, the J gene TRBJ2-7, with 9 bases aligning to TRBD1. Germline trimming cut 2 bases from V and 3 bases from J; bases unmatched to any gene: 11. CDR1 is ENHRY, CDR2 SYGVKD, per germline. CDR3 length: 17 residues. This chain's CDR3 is CAISERYPTGGNYEQYF. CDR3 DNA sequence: TGTGCCATCAGTGAGCGCTATCCGACAGGGGGAAACTACGAGCAGTACTTC.

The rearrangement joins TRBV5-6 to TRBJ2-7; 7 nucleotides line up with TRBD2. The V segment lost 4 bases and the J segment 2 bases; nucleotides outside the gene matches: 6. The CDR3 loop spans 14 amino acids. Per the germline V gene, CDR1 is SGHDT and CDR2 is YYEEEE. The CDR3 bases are TGTGCCAGCAGCAGGGACTACCTAACCTACGAGCAGTACTTC. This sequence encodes CASSRDYLTYEQYF.

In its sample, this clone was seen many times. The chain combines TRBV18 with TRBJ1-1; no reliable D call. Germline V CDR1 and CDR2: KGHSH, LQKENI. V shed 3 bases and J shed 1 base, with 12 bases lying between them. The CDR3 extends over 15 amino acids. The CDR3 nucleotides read TGTGCCAGCTCACCGCTCCCAGACTGGAACACTGAAGCTTTCTTT. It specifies CASSPLPDWNTEAFF.

CDR3 sequence (DNA): TGCGCCAGCAGCTTGAAAGGGGTTTACGAGCAGTACTTC. This codes for CASSLKGVYEQYF. The genes are TRBV5-1 and TRBJ2-7; a weak D match, TRBD1 (5 bases). V was shortened by 1 base and J by 4 bases, with 9 bases between the two germline ends. Germline V CDR1 and CDR2: SGHRS, YFSETQ. The CDR3 loop spans 13 amino acids. Supplemented by reference TRBV5-1 and TRBJ2-7, the full variable domain reads KAGVTQTPRYLIKTRGQQVTLSCSPISGHRSVSWYQQTPGQGLQFLFEYFSETQRNKGNFPGRFSGRQFSNSRSEMNVSTLELGDSALYLCASSLKGVYEQYFGPGTRLTVT.

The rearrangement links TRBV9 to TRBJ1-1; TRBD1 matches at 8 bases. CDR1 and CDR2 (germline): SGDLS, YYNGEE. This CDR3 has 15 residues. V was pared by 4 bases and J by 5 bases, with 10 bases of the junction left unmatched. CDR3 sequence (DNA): TGTGCCAGCAGCACTCGTGACAGGGGCGGGACTGAAGCTTTCTTT. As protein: CASSTRDRGGTEAFF.

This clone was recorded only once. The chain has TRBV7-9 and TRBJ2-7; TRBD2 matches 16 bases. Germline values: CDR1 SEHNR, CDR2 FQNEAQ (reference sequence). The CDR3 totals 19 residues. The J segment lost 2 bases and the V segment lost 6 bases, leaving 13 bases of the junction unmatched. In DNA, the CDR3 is TGTGCCAGCAGACCACCGGGACTAGCGGGAGGGCCTCGGACCTACGAGCAGTACTTC. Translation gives CASRPPGLAGGPRTYEQYF.

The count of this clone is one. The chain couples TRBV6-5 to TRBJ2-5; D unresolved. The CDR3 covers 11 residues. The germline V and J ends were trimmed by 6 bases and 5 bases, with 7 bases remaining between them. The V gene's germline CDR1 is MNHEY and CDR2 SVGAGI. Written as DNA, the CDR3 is TGTGCCAGCAGGCTTCAGGAGACCCAGTACTTC. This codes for CASRLQETQYF.

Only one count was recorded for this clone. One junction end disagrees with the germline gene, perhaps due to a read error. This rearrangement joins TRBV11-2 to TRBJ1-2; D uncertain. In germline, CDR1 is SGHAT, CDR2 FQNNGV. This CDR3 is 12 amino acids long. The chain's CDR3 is CASSLEIDGYTF. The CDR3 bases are TGTGCCAGCAGCCTAGAAATAGATGGCTACACCTTC.